These 28 T cell receptor beta chains share one sample of origin, sequenced in a study of beta chain features in type 1 diabetes. What was sequenced were expressed TCRB transcripts, since all of the isolated RNA had been reverse transcribed. TCRdb keeps only in-frame clones here, not all; method: immunoSEQ multiplex PCR. The sample includes about 220,000 clones, approximately 11% seen only once; the top ten take 1% to 1.5%. Material: central memory CD4+ T cells from blood. All receptors come from a man aged 18 to 29 in good health.

This clone was picked up a small number of times. The V call is TRBV29-1, the J call TRBJ1-4; D uncertain. The CDR3 is 13 residues long. The V gene's germline CDR1 is SQVTM and CDR2 ANQGSEA. V lost 1 base, J lost 5 bases, and 8 bases lay in between. In DNA, the CDR3 is TGCAGCGTTGAAGCCAGCGGGAATGAAAAACTGTTTTTT. Translation: CSVEASGNEKLFF.

There are many counts of this clone. This chain joins TRBV28 and TRBJ2-5; D uncertain. CDR1 is MDHEN, CDR2 SYDVKM, per germline. The CDR3 spans 13 residues. V was pared by 4 bases and J by 5 bases, with 11 bases between. CDR3 region: CASSSASMETQYF. CDR3 coding DNA: TGTGCCAGCAGTTCAGCCTCCATGGAGACCCAGTACTTC.

The rearrangement links TRBV4-3 to TRBJ2-7, with 9 bases identical to TRBD2. Germline V CDR1 and CDR2: LGHNA, YSLEER. The CDR3 totals 17 residues. With V trimmed by 2 bases and J by 5 bases, 13 bases remained unmatched. The CDR3 loop reads CASSQSPPSGTKNEQYF. CDR3 in DNA: TGCGCCAGCAGCCAATCACCCCCTAGCGGGACAAAGAACGAGCAGTACTTC.

The chain couples TRBV7-2 to TRBJ2-3, with unresolved D. Germline values: CDR1 SGHTA, CDR2 FQGNSA. The V gene lost 5 bases and the J gene lost 0 bases, with 12 bases spanning the gap. The CDR3 extends over 15 amino acids. This CDR3 is CASSPTFASTDTQYF. As DNA, the CDR3 is TGTGCCAGCAGCCCAACCTTCGCTAGCACAGATACGCAGTATTTT. Drawing the rest from reference TRBV7-2 and TRBJ2-3, the complete variable domain is GAGVSQSPSNKVTEKGKDVELRCDPISGHTALYWYRQSLGQGLEFLIYFQGNSAPDKSGLPSDRFSAERTGGSVSTLTIQRTQQEDSAVYLCASSPTFASTDTQYFGPGTRLTVL.

This clone has only a few counts. The J gene is TRBJ2-4, the V gene TRBV6-1, with D unclear. The germline gives CDR1 MNHNS, CDR2 SASEGT. The CDR3 sequence is 13 residues long. V was cut by 6 bases and J by 10 bases, with 16 bases left in between. CDR3 sequence reads: CASSGSGRRIQYF. The CDR3 bases are TGTGCCAGCAGCGGGTCCGGACGTAGGATTCAGTACTTC.

This clone was recorded a few times. This chain links TRBV7-2 with TRBJ1-2; 8 bases align to TRBD1. V was pared by 1 base and J by 5 bases, with 6 bases of the junction left unmatched. The CDR3 has 15 amino acids. Germline V CDR1 and CDR2: SGHTA, FQGNSA. The CDR3 is CASSLEARTGYGYTF. In nucleotides, the CDR3 is TGTGCCAGCAGCTTAGAGGCGCGGACAGGGTATGGCTACACCTTC.

This clone has just a few counts. The chain links TRBV4-1 to TRBJ2-7, with D perhaps TRBD1 or TRBD2 (5 bases each). From germline, CDR1 is MGHRA and CDR2 YSYEKL. The V end was cut by 2 bases, the J end by 0 bases, with 11 bases between. The CDR3 consists of 15 residues. In DNA form, the CDR3 reads TGCGCCAGCAGCCAACGGGGCGGCTCCTCCTACGAGCAGTACTTC. Residues: CASSQRGGSSYEQYF.

This clone was seen repeatedly, ten times or more. The J gene is TRBJ1-4, the V gene TRBV5-1; D remains ambiguous. V was trimmed by 1 base and J by 4 bases, leaving 5 bases between them. The CDR3 totals 13 residues. Germline lookup yields CDR1 SGHRS and CDR2 YFSETQ. The CDR3 sequence is CASSLTLNEKLFF. The CDR3 DNA reads as TGCGCCAGCAGCTTGACTCTTAATGAAAAACTGTTTTTT.

This clone was seen a handful of times. The V and J genes are TRBV5-4 and TRBJ1-1; TRBD1 matches 10 bases. The CDR3 is 15 residues long. Germline values: CDR1 SGHNT, CDR2 YYREEE (reference sequence). Trimming at V came to 7 bases and at J to 4 bases, leaving 10 bases not matched to a gene. CDR3 nucleotide sequence: TGTGCCAGCCGCAGACAGGGGGCGTTGAGCACTGAAGCTTTCTTT. This translates into CASRRQGALSTEAFF.

The genes are TRBV28 and TRBJ2-1; no clear D gene. The CDR3 runs 14 residues. Germline lookup yields CDR1 MDHEN and CDR2 SYDVKM. The V gene lost 3 bases and the J gene lost 5 bases, with 11 bases spanning the gap. The CDR3 loop reads CASSLASSNNEQFF. CDR3 in DNA: TGTGCCAGCAGTTTGGCATCGAGTAACAATGAGCAGTTCTTC.

This clone was recorded at least ten times. This rearrangement joins TRBV28 to TRBJ2-7, with 10 bases identical to TRBD2. Losses at the gene ends were 6 bases for V and 5 bases for J; bases not matched to a gene: 7. In germline, CDR1 is MDHEN, CDR2 SYDVKM. This CDR3 is built from 14 residues. This CDR3 reads CASRGAGGRHEQYF. For the CDR3, the DNA is TGTGCCAGCAGAGGAGCGGGAGGGCGACACGAGCAGTACTTC.

The chain recombines TRBV29-1 with TRBJ2-1; 14 bases align to TRBD2. J lost 8 bases, V lost 3 bases, and 3 bases had no gene match. The CDR3 is 14 amino acids. Germline V gives CDR1 SQVTM, CDR2 ANQGSEA. In DNA form, the CDR3 reads TGCAGCGTTGAGGGACTAGCGGGGGACGATGAGCAGTTCTTC. Amino acid sequence: CSVEGLAGDDEQFF.

Of note for this clone: The same CDR3 can be traced to other DNA sequences in this sample. The gene calls are TRBV5-1 and TRBJ2-7, with D tentatively TRBD1 or TRBD2 (5 bases each). V lost 4 bases and J lost 0, with 8 bases in between. CDR1 is SGHRS, CDR2 YFSETQ, per germline. CDR3 length equals 13 residues. CDR3 sequence (DNA): TGCGCCAGCAGCCGGGACGGCTCCTACGAGCAGTACTTC. Its protein product is CASSRDGSYEQYF.

The chain has TRBV11-3 and TRBJ2-1, with no clear D. This CDR3 is 17 amino acids long. The V gene lost 1 base and the J gene lost 3 bases, with 16 bases spanning the gap. Germline V CDR1 and CDR2: SGHNT, YENEEA. The CDR3 region has the DNA TGTGCCAGCAGCTTAGGTCGCGGCCGGGCTTTCTACAATGAGCAGTTCTTC. Translated: CASSLGRGRAFYNEQFF.

This clone was recorded at least ten times. CDR3 sequence: CASSWMARIYSGANVLTF. Here the CDR3 DNA reads TGTGCCAGCAGCTGGATGGCTAGGATCTACTCTGGGGCCAACGTCCTGACTTTC. The chain has TRBV11-2 and TRBJ2-6; unclear D gene. There are 18 residues in the CDR3. The germline gives CDR1 SGHAT, CDR2 FQNNGV. The V end was cut by 4 bases, the J end by 0 bases, with 16 bases between.

This clone was detected a few times. DNA of the CDR3: TGCGCCAGCAGCTTATCAAACAGGGGGTTAAACGAGCAGTACTTC. It encodes CASSLSNRGLNEQYF. The chain carries TRBV5-1 and TRBJ2-7, with 8 bases aligning to TRBD1. V was pared by 2 bases and J by 5 bases, with 9 bases of the junction left unmatched. The CDR3 contains 15 residues. Per the germline V gene, CDR1 is SGHRS and CDR2 is YFSETQ.

This clone has a handful of counts. This rearrangement joins TRBV7-6 to TRBJ2-7; TRBD1 aligns across 10 bases. Germline V lookup: CDR1 SGHVS, CDR2 FNYEAQ. CDR3 length: 22 amino acids. V was pared by 1 base and J by 0 bases, with 21 bases of the junction left unmatched. Here the CDR3 DNA reads TGTGCCAGCAGCTTAGTCCCCATGACAGGGGGCGCGGGCAGCGGTAGCTCCTACGAGCAGTACTTC. This gives the protein CASSLVPMTGGAGSGSSYEQYF.

This clone occurred a few times. The CDR3 bases are TGTGCCAGCTCACCCCTGGCGGGAGACCTCAATGAGCAGTTCTTC. Its protein product is CASSPLAGDLNEQFF. J is TRBJ2-1 and V is TRBV18, with 7 bases aligning to TRBD2. CDR1 and CDR2 from the germline V gene are KGHSH and LQKENI. With 3 bases clipped from V and 6 bases from J, the junction kept 8 bases outside the gene matches. This CDR3 is built from 15 residues.

The chain has TRBV7-9 and TRBJ2-5; 8 bases are a match to TRBD1. The closer fit of TRBJ2-7 to the DNA end suggests the J call may be wrong. This CDR3 spans 15 amino acids. Germline CDR1 reads SEHNR; CDR2 reads FQNEAQ (reference sequence). This CDR3 is CASSLTGGINYEQYF. CDR3 nucleotides: TGTGCCAGCAGCTTAACAGGGGGTATTAACTACGAGCAGTACTTC.

This clone was seen more than once but under ten times. V is TRBV7-6 and J is TRBJ2-3; D is uncertain. The CDR3 has 15 amino acids. The germline CDR1 and CDR2 sequences are SGHVS and FNYEAQ. The V end lost 5 bases, the J end lost 5 bases, and 17 bases lay between the germline ends. The CDR3 DNA is TGTGCCAGCAGCGCCCCGGCTGGGGTTGAAGATACGCAGTATTTT. The encoded protein is CASSAPAGVEDTQYF. The full variable domain, rest sourced from reference TRBV7-6 and TRBJ2-3, is GAGVSQSPRYKVTKRGQDVALRCDPISGHVSLYWYRQALGQGPEFLTYFNYEAQQDKSGLPNDRFSAERPEGSISTLTIQRTEQRDSAMYRCASSAPAGVEDTQYFGPGTRLTVL.

The chain recombines TRBV5-1 with TRBJ1-1; tentatively, D is TRBD1 (5 bases). This CDR3 is built from 16 residues. With 0 bases removed from V and 2 bases from J, the gap between germline ends came to 14 bases. The germline gives CDR1 SGHRS, CDR2 YFSETQ. The CDR3, as DNA: TGCGCCAGCAGCTTGGGCTCGACAGCCGAAAACACTGAAGCTTTCTTT. As protein: CASSLGSTAENTEAFF.

This clone came up a few times. V is TRBV13 and J is TRBJ1-5; possible D gene TRBD1, 5 bases. Trimming removed 6 bases at V and 1 base at J, with 10 bases between. The CDR3 totals 14 residues. Germline CDR1 reads PRHDT; CDR2 reads FYEKMQ (reference sequence). The chain's CDR3 is CASRIGASNQPQHF. DNA of the CDR3: TGTGCCAGCAGGATCGGGGCCAGCAATCAGCCCCAGCATTTT.

This clone came up many times. V gene TRBV30 combines with J gene TRBJ2-7; TRBD2 aligns across 11 bases. The CDR3 runs to 15 residues. The germline V gene has CDR1 GTSNPN and CDR2 SVGIG (reference sequence). J lost 2 bases, V lost 0 bases, and 3 bases had no gene match. The CDR3 bases are TGTGCCTGGAGTGTACAACTAGCGGGAGCCTACGAGCAGTACTTC. Protein sequence: CAWSVQLAGAYEQYF.

This clone occurred a few times. The chain has TRBV28 and TRBJ1-2, with D hard to call. This CDR3 is built from 11 residues. Trimming left V 3 bases short and J 5 bases short, with 4 bases between. Germline CDR1 is MDHEN and CDR2 is SYDVKM. The CDR3 DNA reads as TGTGCCAGCAGTTTTGTGTATGGCTACACCTTC. Its translation is CASSFVYGYTF.

This clone was counted a few times. The V and J genes are TRBV6-5 and TRBJ2-3; D not resolved. Germline V CDR1 and CDR2: MNHEY, SVGAGI. V lost 6 bases to trimming and J lost 4 bases, with 11 bases between them. The CDR3 runs to 13 residues. The CDR3 spells CASRKDGADTQYF. The CDR3 nucleotides read TGTGCCAGCAGGAAGGACGGAGCAGATACGCAGTATTTT.

This clone was observed a handful of times. The V and J genes are TRBV30 and TRBJ1-1, with D uncertain. Germline values: CDR1 GTSNPN, CDR2 SVGIG (reference sequence). The CDR3 runs 12 residues. Trimming shortened V by 4 bases and J by 7 bases, and 13 bases separated the two germline ends. The CDR3 is CAWKGGPGEAFF. CDR3 bases: TGTGCCTGGAAGGGAGGGCCTGGTGAAGCTTTCTTT.

V gene TRBV5-4 combines with J gene TRBJ2-7; 11 bases map to TRBD2. The V gene's germline CDR1 is SGHNT and CDR2 YYREEE (reference sequence). The CDR3 is 16 amino acids. The J segment lost 1 base and the V segment lost 4 bases, leaving 7 bases of the junction unmatched. This chain's CDR3 is CASSRELAGGSYEQYF. DNA of the CDR3: TGTGCCAGCAGCCGCGAGTTAGCGGGAGGGTCCTACGAGCAGTACTTC.

This sequence joins TRBV5-6 and TRBJ2-7; no firm D call. V was cut by 4 bases and J by 2 bases, with 7 bases left in between. The germline CDR1 and CDR2 sequences are SGHDT and YYEEEE. CDR3 length equals 12 residues. The CDR3 bases are TGTGCCAGCAGCATAAGTCCCTACGAGCAGTACTTC. This sequence encodes CASSISPYEQYF.